This paragraph covers one T cell receptor (beta chain) sequence. The sample is drawn from a study of a mutant IDH1 vaccine in newly diagnosed glioma. Study as a whole: Those enrolled had earlier been treated with radiotherapy, temozolomide, or both, mostly both.

Clones were read by immunoSEQ multiplex PCR, and TCRdb kept only the in-frame ones, dropping some. There are around 87,000 clones in the sample; around four fifths occur only once, and around 7.4% lies in the top ten. Time point given: baseline, week 1 (first vaccination visit). This sample's treatment: pre-vaccination baseline after standard-of-care therapy. This TCR came from a woman aged 45-65 years with glioma. The starting material was PBMCs, obtained from a glioma patient treated with radiotherapy, temozolomide or both.

The CDR3 spells CASSTEGGQPQHF. In nucleotides, the CDR3 is TGTGCCAGTAGTACGGAGGGAGGCCAGCCCCAGCATTTT. The rearrangement joins TRBV19 to TRBJ1-5; D not certain. The CDR3 loop spans 13 amino acids. Deletions cut 4 bases from V and 7 bases from J, with 11 bases between. Germline CDR1 and CDR2: LNHDA and SQIVND (reference sequence).